This TCR beta chain was sequenced for a study of shared clonotypes between healthy human individuals. Study background: Donor composition was two women and a few men, aged 18 to 49. Points from the study as a whole: Researchers sampled only blood; tissue repertoires likely differ.

The unsorted PBMC sample used ten immunoSEQ deep assay plates. Using immunoSEQ multiplex PCR, the repertoire was profiled, and TCRdb retains in-frame clones only, with some absent. The table shows fewer than 650,000 clones, with less than 80% occurring only once. Germline CDR1 reads LNHDA; CDR2 reads SQIVND (reference sequence). Trimming cost V 5 bases and J 3 bases, with 13 bases left between them. The CDR3 covers 14 residues. About this clone: The antigen is not known.

The sequenced sample was PBMCs. The chain is built from TRBV19 and TRBJ1-2; tentatively, D is TRBD1 (5 bases). The receptor was isolated from a woman in her thirties or forties in good health. Some clones in this sample may be carry-over from other donors' samples. The CDR3 nucleotides read TGTGCCAGTAGTCGTGGGGAAGGGGACTATGGCTACACCTTC. Translation gives CASSRGEGDYGYTF.